One and the same sample provided the 5 T cell receptor beta chains below, sequenced in a study of T-cell memory formation after mild COVID-19. TCRdb independently ran MiXCR on the 5' RACE reads; one entry per CDR3 protein. This table has 150,000 to 200,000 distinct CDR3 sequences, about a fifth appearing once. Input material: PBMCs or a T cell subset sorted from them (not recorded which). The receptors were sampled from an adult woman who had mild COVID-19 (a few samples of this study predate the infection). Cell type and time point are not known.

This clonotype appeared a few times. The rearrangement joins TRBV15 to TRBJ2-7, with D uncertain. V lost 1 base and J 1 base, leaving 8 bases between the germline ends. CDR3 length: 14 residues. CDR1 and CDR2 (germline): LNHNV, YYDKDF (reference sequence). This CDR3 reads CATSRGKGSYEQYF. CDR3 DNA sequence: TGTGCCACCAGCAGAGGGAAGGGATCCTACGAGCAGTACTTC.

This rearrangement joins TRBV7-9 to TRBJ2-2, with no clear D. V was clipped by 6 bases and J by 6 bases, with 8 bases between them. The CDR3 length is 12 residues. Germline V gene data show CDR1 as SEHNR and CDR2 as FQNEAQ (reference sequence). The CDR3 reads CASSWPAGELFF. The CDR3 DNA is TGTGCCAGCAGTTGGCCGGCCGGGGAGCTGTTTTTT.

The chain's CDR3 is CASSIRVTDTQYF. CDR3 coding DNA: TGTGCCAGTAGTATTAGGGTTACAGATACGCAGTATTTT. The chain couples TRBV19 to TRBJ2-3; D gene ambiguous. This CDR3 spans 13 amino acids. Germline CDR1 LNHDA, CDR2 SQIVND (reference sequence). The V end lost 3 bases, the J end lost 3 bases, and 7 bases lay between the germline ends.

The table lists this clonotype with a few counts. This chain uses TRBV4-1 with TRBJ2-7; 11 bases fit TRBD2. Trimming took 0 bases from V and 3 from J; bases not matched to a gene: 4. CDR1 MGHRA and CDR2 YSYEKL come from the germline V gene. The CDR3 extends over 16 amino acids. CDR3: CASSQEEGLAVYEQYF. The CDR3 DNA sequence: TGCGCCAGCAGCCAAGAAGAGGGACTAGCGGTCTACGAGCAGTACTTC.

This clonotype was recorded at least ten times. The J gene is TRBJ1-5, the V gene TRBV20-1; the match to TRBD1 covers 9 bases. The CDR3 is made up of 22 amino acids. J gave up 0 bases and V 0 bases, and 21 bases lay outside the gene matches. Per the germline V gene, CDR1 is DFQATT and CDR2 is SNEGSKA (reference sequence). The CDR3 protein is CSARDDRDRERGIGYSNQPQHF. The CDR3 DNA reads as TGCAGTGCTAGAGATGACCGGGACAGGGAAAGGGGTATTGGATATAGCAATCAGCCCCAGCATTTT.